The clone carrying this TCR beta chain was seen a handful of times. Its antigen is not identified. This sample stems from a study of cytomegalovirus exposure and HLA in healthy donors. The CDR3 length is 15 residues. The ends were cut back, 1 base at V and 4 bases at J, with 13 bases in the middle. Germline CDR1 reads LNHDA; CDR2 reads SQIVND (reference sequence). Study-wide findings and caveats: CMV serostatus was the only recorded immune exposure for donors. Using the classifier, cytomegalovirus status was reportedly diagnosed with high specificity and sensitivity. Later analysis reportedly placed an Asian-associated ancestry cluster below the roughly 600-donor mean in N-insertions.

60 Vbeta and 13 Jbeta primers were used in PCR. The protocol was immunoSEQ multiplex PCR, while the TCRdb copy is restricted to in-frame clones and leaves out a portion. The profile shows more than 110,000 clones, around a tenth of them singletons. This receptor was taken from a man over 45 in good health and CMV-seronegative. Sequencing was done on a sample of PBMCs. The chain is built from TRBV19 and TRBJ1-1; no reliable D call. The CDR3 nucleotides read TGTGCCAGTAGTATAGGAACGCGGGTCAGCACTGAAGCTTTCTTT. Protein product: CASSIGTRVSTEAFF.